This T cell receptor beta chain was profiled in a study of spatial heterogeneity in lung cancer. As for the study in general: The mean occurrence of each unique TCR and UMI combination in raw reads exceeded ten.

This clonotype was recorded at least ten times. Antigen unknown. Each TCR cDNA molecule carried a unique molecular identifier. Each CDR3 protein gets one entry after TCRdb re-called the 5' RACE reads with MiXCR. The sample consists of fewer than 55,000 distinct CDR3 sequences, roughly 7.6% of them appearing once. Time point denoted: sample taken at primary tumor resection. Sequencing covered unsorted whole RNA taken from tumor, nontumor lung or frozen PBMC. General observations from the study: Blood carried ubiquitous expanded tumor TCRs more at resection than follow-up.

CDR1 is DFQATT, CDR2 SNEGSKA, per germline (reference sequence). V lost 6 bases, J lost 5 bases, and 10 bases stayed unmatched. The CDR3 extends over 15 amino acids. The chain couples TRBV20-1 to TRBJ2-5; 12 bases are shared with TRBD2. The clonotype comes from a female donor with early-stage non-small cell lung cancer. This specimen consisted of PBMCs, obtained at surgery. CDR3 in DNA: TGCAGTGCAACCCCTAGCGGGGGGGCCGTTGAGACCCAGTACTTC. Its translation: CSATPSGGAVETQYF.